This T cell receptor (beta chain) emerged from a study of cytomegalovirus exposure and HLA in healthy donors. Study conclusions and caveats: Confirmation in vitro established that three CMV-associated chains were specific for CMV antigens. Across donors, presence/absence analyses took sequencing depth to be roughly uniform. In a later analysis, at a false discovery rate of 0.05, about 17,000 TCR beta sequences matched HLA alleles.

A multiplex PCR was run with 60 Vbeta primers and 13 Jbeta primers. The assay was immunoSEQ multiplex PCR, and TCRdb's table has in-frame clones only and misses some. Here the sample spans about 130,000 clones, about four fifths being singletons. Points on this clone: The antigen remains undetermined.

The donors, nominally healthy at sampling, likely had unrecorded immune exposures. This TCR was recovered from a woman in her 40s in good health and CMV-seronegative. Sequencing was performed on PBMCs.

The CDR3 spells CASSGRDRHDGELFF. CDR3 DNA sequence: TGCGCCAGCAGTGGAAGGGACAGGCATGACGGGGAGCTGTTTTTT. J is TRBJ2-2 and V is TRBV10-2, with 8 bases that match TRBD1. Trimming cost V 4 bases and J 7 bases; bases outside gene matches: 8. The CDR3 length is 15 residues. Germline-derived CDR1 and CDR2 are WSHSY and SAAADI.